This record looks at one T cell receptor beta chain sequence and its context. Antigen specificity is unknown. Some clones are missing from TCRdb's copy, which holds only in-frame ones; the method was immunoSEQ multiplex PCR. The table includes some 35,000 clones, 75% to 95% detected once. Memory T cells were CD45RO+, naive were CD45RA+, sorted by FACS. V lost 3 bases to trimming and J lost 3 bases, with 8 bases between them. The CDR3 contains 13 residues. Germline loops: CDR1 SGHAT, CDR2 FQDESV (reference sequence). This specimen belongs to a study of regulatory dendritic cells for organ transplantation. Study-wide results and caveats: Mature dendritic cells appeared to drive more memory CD8+ clonal expansion than regulatory ones.

Sequenced material: naive CD8+ T cells from blood. Subset of the sample: CD45RA+ naive T cells. This sequence joins TRBV11-1 and TRBJ2-5, with a weak D call TRBD2 (5 bases). The clonotype was recovered from a human donor in good health. In DNA, the CDR3 is TGTGCCAGCAGCTTCCCCGGGAAAGAGACCCAGTACTTC. Encoded protein: CASSFPGKETQYF.